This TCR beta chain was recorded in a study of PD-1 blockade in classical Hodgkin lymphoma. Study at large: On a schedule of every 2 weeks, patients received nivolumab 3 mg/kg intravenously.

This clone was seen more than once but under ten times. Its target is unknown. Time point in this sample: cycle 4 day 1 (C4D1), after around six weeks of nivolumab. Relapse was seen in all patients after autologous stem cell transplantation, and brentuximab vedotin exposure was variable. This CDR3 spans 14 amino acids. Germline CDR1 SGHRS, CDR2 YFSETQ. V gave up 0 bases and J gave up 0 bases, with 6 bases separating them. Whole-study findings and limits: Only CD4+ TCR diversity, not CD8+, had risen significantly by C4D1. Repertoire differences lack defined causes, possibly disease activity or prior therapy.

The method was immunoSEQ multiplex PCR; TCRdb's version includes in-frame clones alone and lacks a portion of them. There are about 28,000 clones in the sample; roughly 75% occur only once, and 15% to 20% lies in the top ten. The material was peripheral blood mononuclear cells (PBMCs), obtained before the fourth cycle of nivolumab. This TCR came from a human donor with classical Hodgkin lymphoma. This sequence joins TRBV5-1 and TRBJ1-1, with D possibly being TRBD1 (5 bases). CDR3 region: CASSLDRMNTEAFF. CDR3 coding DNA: TGCGCCAGCAGCTTGGACAGGATGAACACTGAAGCTTTCTTT.